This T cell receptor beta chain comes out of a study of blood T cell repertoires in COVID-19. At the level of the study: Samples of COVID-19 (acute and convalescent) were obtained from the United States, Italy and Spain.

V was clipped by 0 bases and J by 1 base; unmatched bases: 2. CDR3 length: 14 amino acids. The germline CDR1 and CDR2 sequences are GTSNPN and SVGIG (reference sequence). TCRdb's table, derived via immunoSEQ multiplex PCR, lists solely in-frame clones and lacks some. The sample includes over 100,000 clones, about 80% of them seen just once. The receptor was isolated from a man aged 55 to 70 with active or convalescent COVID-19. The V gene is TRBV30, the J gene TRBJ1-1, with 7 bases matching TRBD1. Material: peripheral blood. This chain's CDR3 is CAWSVRGQNTEAFF. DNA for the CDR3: TGTGCCTGGAGTGTAAGGGGGCAGAACACTGAAGCTTTCTTT.